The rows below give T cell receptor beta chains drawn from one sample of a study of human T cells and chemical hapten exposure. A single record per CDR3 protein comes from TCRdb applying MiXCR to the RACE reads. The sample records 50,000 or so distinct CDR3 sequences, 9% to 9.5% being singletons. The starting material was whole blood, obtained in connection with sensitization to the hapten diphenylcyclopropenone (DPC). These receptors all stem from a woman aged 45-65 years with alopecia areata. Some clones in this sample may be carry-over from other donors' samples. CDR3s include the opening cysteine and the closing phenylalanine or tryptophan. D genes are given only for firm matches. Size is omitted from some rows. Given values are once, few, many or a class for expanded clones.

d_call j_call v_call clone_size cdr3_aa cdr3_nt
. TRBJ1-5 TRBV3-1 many CASSPPGGGNQPQHF TGTGCCAGCAGCCCTCCCGGCGGCGGCAATCAGCCCCAGCATTTT
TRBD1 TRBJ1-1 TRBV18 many CASSRGQGDTEAFF TGTGCCAGCTCCCGCGGACAGGGAGACACTGAAGCTTTCTTT
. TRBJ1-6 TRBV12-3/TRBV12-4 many CASTPFLFSPLHF TGTGCCAGCACCCCCTTCCTGTTTTCACCCCTCCACTTT
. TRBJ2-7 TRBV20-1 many CSARDPAAGNHPAYEQYF TGCAGTGCTAGAGACCCCGCGGCGGGAAACCACCCAGCCTACGAGCAGTACTTC
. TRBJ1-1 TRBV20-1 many CSAPSWREGTEAFF TGCAGTGCTCCCTCGTGGAGGGAGGGCACTGAAGCTTTCTTT
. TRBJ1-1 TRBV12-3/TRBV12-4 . CASSRDRSTEAFF TGTGCCAGCAGCCGAGACAGGTCCACTGAAGCTTTCTTT
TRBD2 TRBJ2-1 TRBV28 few CASTHGGRDYNEQFF TGTGCCAGCACCCATGGGGGGAGGGATTACAATGAGCAGTTCTTC
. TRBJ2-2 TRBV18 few CASSPPNFDTGELFF TGTGCCAGCTCACCACCGAACTTCGACACCGGGGAGCTGTTTTTT
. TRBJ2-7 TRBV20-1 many CSARLGWGTYEQYF TGCAGTGCTAGACTTGGGTGGGGGACCTACGAGCAGTACTTC
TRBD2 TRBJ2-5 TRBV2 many CASRFRTSGLQETQYF TGTGCCAGCAGATTCCGGACTAGCGGCCTCCAAGAGACCCAGTACTTC
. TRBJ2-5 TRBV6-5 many CASSYYDHRGTQYF TGTGCCAGCAGTTACTACGACCACCGGGGGACCCAGTACTTC
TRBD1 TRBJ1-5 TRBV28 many CASSEYRGVQPQHF TGTGCCAGCAGCGAATACAGGGGGGTTCAGCCCCAGCATTTT
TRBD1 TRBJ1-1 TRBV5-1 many CASSKGQGADLLDMNTEAFF TGCGCCAGCAGCAAGGGACAGGGGGCCGATCTACTTGACATGAACACTGAAGCTTTCTTT
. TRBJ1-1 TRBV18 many CASSQGNTEAFF TGTGCCAGCTCCCAGGGGAACACTGAAGCTTTCTTT
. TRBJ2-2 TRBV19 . CASSTLFGSGELFF TGTGCCAGTAGTACCCTTTTTGGCTCCGGGGAGCTGTTTTTT
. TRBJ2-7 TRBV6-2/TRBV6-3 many CASSPRDYEQYF TGTGCCAGCAGCCCTAGGGACTACGAGCAGTACTTC
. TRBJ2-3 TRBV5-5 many CAIQDADTQYF TGTGCCATACAGGATGCGGATACGCAGTATTTT
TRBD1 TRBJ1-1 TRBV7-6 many CASSLRDRGTEAFF TGTGCCAGCAGCCTCCGGGACAGGGGCACTGAAGCTTTCTTT
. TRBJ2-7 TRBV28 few CASSLGEPYEQYF TGTGCCAGCAGTTTGGGCGAGCCCTACGAGCAGTACTTC
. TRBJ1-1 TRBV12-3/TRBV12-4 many CASSLRTLRAFF TGTGCCAGCAGTTTAAGGACCCTAAGAGCTTTCTTT
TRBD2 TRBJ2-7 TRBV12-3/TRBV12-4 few CASSLRLAGEQYF TGTGCCAGCAGCCTTAGACTAGCGGGAGAGCAGTACTTC
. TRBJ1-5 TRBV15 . CATSRVRDGQPQHF TGTGCCACCAGCAGAGTCAGGGACGGACAGCCCCAGCATTTT
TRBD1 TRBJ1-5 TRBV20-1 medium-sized CSAREVGQGSNQPQHF TGCAGTGCTAGAGAAGTGGGACAGGGGAGCAATCAGCCCCAGCATTTT
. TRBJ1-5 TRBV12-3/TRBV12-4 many CASSLAWARTDKPQHF TGTGCCAGCAGTTTAGCGTGGGCCCGGACTGATAAGCCCCAGCATTTT
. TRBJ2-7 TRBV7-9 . CASRRIGGYEQYF TGTGCCAGCAGACGAATTGGAGGGTACGAGCAGTACTTC
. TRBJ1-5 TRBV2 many CASTQDRHSNQPQHF TGTGCCAGCACCCAAGACAGACATAGCAATCAGCCCCAGCATTTT
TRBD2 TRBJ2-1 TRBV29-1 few CSVVPRLAGGPANEQFF TGCAGCGTTGTCCCAAGGTTGGCGGGAGGGCCAGCCAATGAGCAGTTCTTC
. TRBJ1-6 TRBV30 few CAWSVADNSPLHF TGTGCCTGGAGTGTAGCGGATAATTCACCCCTCCACTTT
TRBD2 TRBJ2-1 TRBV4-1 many CASSQELAGAYNEQFF TGCGCCAGCAGCCAAGAACTAGCGGGGGCCTACAATGAGCAGTTCTTC
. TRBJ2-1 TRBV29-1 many CSVELRQSAYNEQFF TGCAGCGTTGAACTGCGACAGTCCGCCTACAATGAGCAGTTCTTC
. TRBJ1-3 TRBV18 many CASSRDWDGNTIYF TGTGCCAGCTCACGGGACTGGGACGGAAACACCATATATTTT
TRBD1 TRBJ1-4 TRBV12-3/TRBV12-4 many CASSLRTGGEKLFF TGTGCCAGCAGTTTAAGGACAGGCGGTGAAAAACTGTTTTTT
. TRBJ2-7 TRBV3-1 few CASSQEFRGQYF TGTGCCAGCAGCCAAGAATTCCGGGGGCAGTACTTC
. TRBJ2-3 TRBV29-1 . CSVEQFSGVDTQYF TGCAGCGTGGAACAGTTTTCCGGGGTAGATACGCAGTATTTT
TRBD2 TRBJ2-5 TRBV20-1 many CSARPFSGRVDHAQYF TGCAGTGCTAGACCGTTTAGCGGGAGGGTTGATCATGCCCAGTACTTC
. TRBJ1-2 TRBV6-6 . CASSYSNPGQSYGYTF TGTGCCAGCAGTTACTCGAATCCAGGACAGAGCTATGGCTACACCTTC
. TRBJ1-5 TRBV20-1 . CSASPPRGGGQPQHF TGCAGTGCTAGTCCCCCAAGGGGTGGAGGTCAGCCCCAGCATTTT
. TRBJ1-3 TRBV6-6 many CASRRDGASSGNTIYF TGTGCCAGCCGCCGGGACGGTGCTAGCTCTGGAAACACCATATATTTT
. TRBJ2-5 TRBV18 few CASSPDSSKETQYF TGTGCCAGCTCACCAGACTCGTCCAAGGAGACCCAGTACTTC
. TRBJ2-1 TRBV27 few CASSLARGVWNEQFF TGTGCCAGCAGTTTAGCCAGGGGGGTCTGGAATGAGCAGTTCTTC
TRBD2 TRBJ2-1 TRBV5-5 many CASSLVHGGLVFDEQFF TGTGCCAGCAGCTTGGTTCACGGGGGACTAGTTTTCGATGAGCAGTTCTTC
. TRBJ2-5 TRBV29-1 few CSVARSETQYF TGCAGCGTTGCCCGCTCGGAGACCCAGTACTTC
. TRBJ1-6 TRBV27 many CATQPFWGSYNSPLHF TGTGCCACCCAACCCTTCTGGGGTTCCTATAATTCACCCCTCCACTTT
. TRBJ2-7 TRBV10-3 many CAISEQIAYEQYF TGTGCCATCAGTGAACAAATTGCCTACGAGCAGTACTTC
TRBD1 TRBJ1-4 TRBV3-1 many CASSNWMTGALREKLFF TGTGCCAGCAGCAACTGGATGACAGGGGCATTGCGCGAAAAACTGTTTTTT